This T cell receptor beta chain was recovered during a study of blood T cell repertoires in COVID-19. Study details: Sites across the United States, Italy and Spain contributed samples from acute and convalescent COVID-19.

Authors' processing steps: Reference gene primer amplification gave estimated nucleated cell counts. Only in-frame clones appear in the TCRdb table, and some are missing; sequencing was by immunoSEQ multiplex PCR. The DNA was the basis for D and trimming; V, J and clone size are from that table. Of more than 300,000 clones listed, around 80% were seen once; the top ten hold approximately 1.3%. The specimen sequenced was peripheral blood. This receptor was identified in a woman aged 45-60 years with acute or convalescent COVID-19.

In DNA form, the CDR3 reads TGTGCCAGCAGCCATGGACTAGCCGAAGAGACCCAGTACTTC. This codes for CASSHGLAEETQYF. V and J are TRBV5-6 and TRBJ2-5; 8 nucleotides agree with TRBD2. The CDR3 consists of 14 residues. Trimming cost V 4 bases and J 3 bases; bases outside gene matches: 5. CDR1 and CDR2 from the germline V gene are SGHDT and YYEEEE. Variable domain in full (rest from reference TRBV5-6 and TRBJ2-5): DAGVTQSPTHLIKTRGQQVTLRCSPKSGHDTVSWYQQALGQGPQFIFQYYEEEERQRGNFPDRFSGHQFPNYSSELNVNALLLGDSALYLCASSHGLAEETQYFGPGTRLLVL.